This entry lists 5 T cell receptor beta chains sequenced from one sample in a study of cytomegalovirus exposure and HLA in healthy donors. This PCR relied on a set of 60 Vbeta primers and 13 Jbeta primers. Using immunoSEQ multiplex PCR, the repertoire was profiled, and TCRdb retains in-frame clones only, with some absent. The table has roughly 52,000 clones, around 52% seen once; the top ten hold roughly 10%. Sample: PBMCs. The receptors shown here come from a human donor in good health.

This chain joins TRBV6-5 and TRBJ1-5; 7 nucleotides align to TRBD1. CDR3 length equals 15 residues. CDR1 and CDR2 from the germline V gene are MNHEY and SVGAGI. Germline trimming cut 6 bases from V and 6 bases from J; bases unmatched to any gene: 11. CDR3 in amino acids: CASSWTGGSSQPQHF. In DNA, the CDR3 is TGTGCCAGCAGCTGGACAGGCGGGTCGAGTCAGCCCCAGCATTTT.

DNA for the CDR3: TGTGCCAGCAGTCCCTCTCAGACAGACCATAACTACGAGCAGTACTTC. It encodes CASSPSQTDHNYEQYF. V usage is TRBV6-6 and J usage is TRBJ2-7; possible D gene TRBD1, 5 bases. The V end lost 5 bases, the J end lost 3 bases, and 20 bases lay between the germline ends. CDR1 and CDR2 from the germline V gene are MNHNY and SVGAGI (reference sequence). The length of the CDR3 is 16 residues.

The chain combines TRBV30 with TRBJ1-1; 7 bases fit TRBD1. The J segment lost 1 base and the V segment lost 4 bases, leaving 6 bases of the junction unmatched. CDR3 size: 14 residues. Per germline, CDR1 GTSNPN and CDR2 SVGIG (reference sequence). CDR3 sequence (DNA): TGTGCCTGGAAGGCCCGGGACAGGAACACTGAAGCTTTCTTT. Its translation: CAWKARDRNTEAFF.

The chain couples TRBV6-5 to TRBJ1-1; possibly TRBD1 for D (5 bases). Germline V lookup: CDR1 MNHEY, CDR2 SVGAGI. V lost 2 bases, J lost 5 bases, and 9 bases lay in between. This CDR3 comprises 13 residues. The CDR3 sequence: CASSYGAGTEAFF. The DNA of the CDR3 is TGTGCCAGCAGTTACGGGGCAGGGACTGAAGCTTTCTTT.

The CDR3 bases are TGTGCCACCAGCAGAGATCGGACAGTTGGAAACACCATATATTTT. Amino acid sequence: CATSRDRTVGNTIYF. The chain joins TRBV15 to TRBJ1-3; a weak D match, TRBD1 (6 bases). The CDR3 runs 15 residues. CDR1 is LNHNV, CDR2 YYDKDF, per germline (reference sequence). V was trimmed by 0 bases and J by 3 bases, leaving 9 bases between them.